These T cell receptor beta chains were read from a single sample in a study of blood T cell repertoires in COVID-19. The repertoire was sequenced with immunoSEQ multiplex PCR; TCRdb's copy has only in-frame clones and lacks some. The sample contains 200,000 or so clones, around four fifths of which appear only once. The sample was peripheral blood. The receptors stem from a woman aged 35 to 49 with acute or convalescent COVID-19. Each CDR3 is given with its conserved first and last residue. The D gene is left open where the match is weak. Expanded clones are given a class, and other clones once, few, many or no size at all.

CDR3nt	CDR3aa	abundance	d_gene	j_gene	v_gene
TGTGCCTGGACCTCCTTTCGCGGACAGCTGAATTCACCCCTCCACTTT	CAWTSFRGQLNSPLHF	.	.	TRBJ1-6	TRBV30
TGTGCCAGCGGCCGGGACAGGGGACGCACTGAAGCTTTCTTT	CASGRDRGRTEAFF	.	TRBD1	TRBJ1-1	TRBV11-2
TGTGCCAGCGGCCGGGGACAGGGGCTCTACGAGCAGTACTTC	CASGRGQGLYEQYF	.	TRBD1	TRBJ2-7	TRBV27
TGTGCCAGCAGCCCCTGGACGGTTTCGGGGGTTGGGTATGGCTACACCTTC	CASSPWTVSGVGYGYTF	.	.	TRBJ1-2	TRBV11-2
TGTGCCAGCAGTTTTCGCGGAGACAATCAGCCCCAGCATTTT	CASSFRGDNQPQHF	.	.	TRBJ1-5	TRBV27
TGTGCCAGCAGCTCAACGGTCAATCAGCCCCAGCATTTT	CASSSTVNQPQHF	.	.	TRBJ1-5	TRBV7-2
TGTGCCAGCAGCCTTACCCTCCAGGGAGCGGGTAATGAGCAGTTCTTC	CASSLTLQGAGNEQFF	few	.	TRBJ2-1	TRBV28
TGTGCCAGCAGGGCTGAATTCCGAAATTACAACGAGCAGTACTTC	CASRAEFRNYNEQYF	.	.	TRBJ2-7	TRBV5-6
TGCGCCAGCAGCTCTAGCGGGAGTGGGGATGAGCAGTTCTTC	CASSSSGSGDEQFF	.	TRBD2	TRBJ2-1	TRBV5-1
TGCGCCAGCAGCTCGGATACAGGGTTGCAAGAGACCCAGTACTTC	CASSSDTGLQETQYF	once	.	TRBJ2-5	TRBV5-1
TGTGCCAGTAGCCTAGGGGACAGGGGGCCGGAAGCTTTCTTT	CASSLGDRGPEAFF	once	TRBD1	TRBJ1-1	TRBV19
TGTGCCAGCAACCCGACAGGACGGACCTATGGCTACACCTTC	CASNPTGRTYGYTF	few	.	TRBJ1-2	TRBV27
TGCGCCAGCAGCCTCGGGGGAGCCCCAGATACGCAGTATTTT	CASSLGGAPDTQYF	once	.	TRBJ2-3	TRBV4-1
TGTGCCAGCAGCACGCAGGGGATGGCCGGGGAGCTGTTTTTT	CASSTQGMAGELFF	.	.	TRBJ2-2	TRBV14
TGTGCCAGCAGTCCCCATTGGACAGGGAGGAATGAGCAGTTCTTC	CASSPHWTGRNEQFF	.	TRBD1	TRBJ2-1	TRBV28
TGTGCCAGCAGCATGACTAGCGCAAGCACAGGTACGCAGTATTTT	CASSMTSASTGTQYF	.	TRBD2	TRBJ2-3	TRBV7-3
TGTGCCAGCAGTTACGGGCTTCGGGACAATCAGCCCCAGCATTTT	CASSYGLRDNQPQHF	.	.	TRBJ1-5	TRBV6-2/TRBV6-3
TGTGCCAGCAGTGACAGGGGGCGAGGTTCACCCCTCCACTTT	CASSDRGRGSPLHF	.	TRBD1	TRBJ1-6	TRBV2
TGTGCCAGCAGCCAAAGACACCGACCACATGAAGCTTTCTTT	CASSQRHRPHEAFF	.	.	TRBJ1-1	TRBV7-2
TGTGCCAGCAGCTTAGCGCGAGGACTCGCTGGGGCCAACGTCCTGACTTTC	CASSLARGLAGANVLTF	.	.	TRBJ2-6	TRBV7-9